The clone carrying this T cell receptor (beta chain) was recorded once. Unmatched junction bases numbered 15, after V lost 4 bases and J lost 8 bases. The CDR3 length is 16 residues. CDR1 is SGHRS, CDR2 YFSETQ, per germline. With random hexamers, reverse transcription was performed on roughly 0.45 to 1 ug of RNA. It was immunoSEQ multiplex PCR that amplified TCR beta CDR3 across 54 Vbeta and 13 Jbeta. In TCRdb, the immunoSEQ multiplex PCR reads were re-called with MiXCR into one record per CDR3 protein. The data show a few hundred thousand distinct CDR3 sequences, about 95% seen once. The data were obtained in a study of CD8 T cells in Susac syndrome. The study sequenced TCR beta in blood CD8+ and CD4+ T cells. Treatment-naive patients with stable or active relapsing-remitting disease served as multiple sclerosis controls.

The sequence was obtained from a human donor with multiple sclerosis. The chain links TRBV5-1 to TRBJ2-1; 7 bases are shared with TRBD1. Input material: CD4+ T cells from PBMCs. The CDR3 nucleotides are TGCGCCAGCAGCCCCCAGGGGGAAAGGGGTATGGATGAGCAGTTCTTC. This gives the protein CASSPQGERGMDEQFF.